The clone carrying this TCR beta chain came up a few times. The antigen is not known. This record comes from a study of PD-1 blockade in classical Hodgkin lymphoma. Regarding the study as a whole: A significant rise in TCR diversity by C4D1 was seen for CD4+ but not CD8+ cells. Lower baseline TCR diversity marked trial partial responders and progressors.

Exposure to brentuximab vedotin varied, and each patient had relapsed following autologous stem cell transplantation. The repertoire was sequenced with immunoSEQ multiplex PCR; TCRdb's copy has only in-frame clones and lacks some. The repertoire holds fewer than 90,000 clones, with around 86% as singletons. The material sequenced was peripheral blood mononuclear cells (PBMCs), taken at baseline. This clonotype was sampled from a human donor with classical Hodgkin lymphoma.

CDR3 amino acids: CASMDSFNQPQHF. The CDR3 nucleotides read TGTGCCAGTATGGACAGTTTCAATCAGCCCCAGCATTTT. The chain carries TRBV19 and TRBJ1-5, with a possible D match to TRBD1 (6 bases). The germline CDR1 and CDR2 sequences are LNHDA and SQIVND (reference sequence). The ends were cut back, 7 bases at V and 3 bases at J, with 10 bases in the middle. The CDR3 is made up of 13 amino acids.